The 13 T cell receptor beta chains below come from one sample, sequenced in a study of T cells in Graves' hyperthyroidism and ophthalmopathy. Researchers amplified the TCR beta CDR3 regions from RNA transcripts. With the HTBI primer set, the TCR CDR3 went through a first round of RT-PCR. TCRdb independently ran MiXCR on the multiplex PCR reads; one entry per CDR3 protein. The table includes under 350,000 distinct CDR3 sequences, around 20% detected once. The sequencing input was blood. Every receptor here comes from a woman aged 45-65 years with Graves' hyperthyroidism.

The chain combines TRBV28 with TRBJ2-7; a possible D gene is TRBD2 (7 bases). Germline CDR1 is MDHEN and CDR2 is SYDVKM. The ends were cut back, 3 bases at V and 10 bases at J, with 16 bases in the middle. There are 13 residues in the CDR3. The CDR3 protein is CASSFFSGGEQYF. CDR3 in DNA: TGTGCCAGCAGTTTTTTCTCGGGGGGCGAACAGTACTTC.

This clonotype was recorded many times. The chain is built from TRBV11-2 and TRBJ1-2, with 9 bases identical to TRBD1. V was clipped by 5 bases and J by 6 bases; unmatched bases: 10. Germline V gene sequence: CDR1 SGHAT, CDR2 FQNNGV. This CDR3 comprises 15 residues. The CDR3 nucleotides are TGTGCCAGCAGCCTCCGGACAGGGGAAAAGAATGGCTACACCTTC. Its translation: CASSLRTGEKNGYTF.

For this clonotype: One end of the junction varies from germline; a read error may be responsible. V and J are TRBV2 and TRBJ2-5, with a weak D call TRBD2 (5 bases). This CDR3 is built from 13 residues. Germline V gene data show CDR1 as SNHLY and CDR2 as FYNNEI. The CDR3 region is CASSQGIPEAQYF. The CDR3 DNA reads TGCGCCAGCAGCCAAGGGATCCCGGAGGCCCAGTACTTC.

This clonotype has a count of ten or more. The chain couples TRBV20-1 to TRBJ2-1; TRBD2 matches 10 bases. The CDR3 sequence is 14 residues long. In germline, CDR1 is DFQATT, CDR2 SNEGSKA (reference sequence). The J segment lost 2 bases and the V segment lost 3 bases, leaving 1 base of the junction unmatched. The CDR3 loop reads CSASLAGAYNEQFF. CDR3 in DNA: TGCAGTGCTAGTCTAGCGGGGGCCTACAATGAGCAGTTCTTC.

This clonotype was detected ten times or more. The V gene is TRBV10-3, the J gene TRBJ2-5; the match to TRBD2 covers 7 bases. This CDR3 spans 14 amino acids. V shed 6 bases, J shed 1 base, and the junction held 5 bases outside the gene matches. The germline V gene has CDR1 ENHRY and CDR2 SYGVKD. CDR3 region: CAISRQRGQETQYF. CDR3 in DNA: TGTGCCATCAGCCGTCAGCGGGGCCAAGAGACCCAGTACTTC.

The sample holds many counts of this clonotype. V and J are TRBV7-8 and TRBJ1-6; a weak D match, TRBD1 (5 bases). This CDR3 has 18 residues. Germline V gene lookup returns CDR1 SGHVS and CDR2 FQNEAQ. The V gene lost 4 bases and the J gene lost 2 bases, with 18 bases spanning the gap. In nucleotides, the CDR3 is TGTGCCAGCAGCTCCAAAGGCCCAGGGAGGCCCTATAATTCACCCCTCCACTTT. Its protein is CASSSKGPGRPYNSPLHF.

Ten or more counts support this clonotype. V gene TRBV12-3 or TRBV12-4 combines with J gene TRBJ2-7; D may correspond to TRBD1 or TRBD2 (6 bases each). Trimming pared 8 bases from V and 3 bases from J, leaving 17 bases between. There are 14 residues in the CDR3. CDR3 loop: CASGTQGRNYEQYF. CDR3 DNA: TGTGCCAGCGGGACTCAGGGGAGAAACTACGAGCAGTACTTC.

Many counts were recorded for this clonotype. The chain has TRBV27 and TRBJ1-5, with D unclear. The germline V gene has CDR1 MNHEY and CDR2 SMNVEV (reference sequence). The CDR3 length is 14 residues. V was shortened by 5 bases and J by 0 bases, with 8 bases between the two germline ends. CDR3 region: CASSPLSSNQPQHF. CDR3 DNA: TGTGCCAGCAGTCCCCTGTCTAGCAATCAGCCCCAGCATTTT.

The V gene is TRBV5-1, the J gene TRBJ1-2; D remains unclear. The CDR3 loop spans 11 amino acids. V was pared by 7 bases and J by 8 bases, with 12 bases between. CDR1 and CDR2 (germline): SGHRS, YFSETQ. In DNA, the CDR3 is TGCGCCAGCGACCTGAGGGTAGGCTACACCTTC. Protein sequence: CASDLRVGYTF.

The CDR3 DNA reads TGTGCCACCAGCAGACACCCTGATCAGGGACAGGGGAAGTACGGGGAGCTGTTTTTT. Translation gives CATSRHPDQGQGKYGELFF. This chain joins TRBV15 and TRBJ2-2; 10 bases fit TRBD1. Per the germline V gene, CDR1 is LNHNV and CDR2 is YYDKDF (reference sequence). Unmatched junction bases numbered 16, after V lost 2 bases and J lost 7 bases. The CDR3 runs 19 residues.

This clonotype showed up many times. The V and J genes are TRBV11-1 and TRBJ2-1, with 7 bases identical to TRBD1. J was trimmed by 0 bases and V by 7 bases; bases with no gene match: 6. The CDR3 spans 15 residues. The germline CDR1 and CDR2 sequences are SGHAT and FQDESV (reference sequence). The CDR3 here is CASKVNRGSYNEQFF. The CDR3, as DNA: TGTGCCAGCAAAGTGAACAGGGGCTCCTACAATGAGCAGTTCTTC.

This clonotype has just a few counts. This chain connects TRBV5-1 to TRBJ1-2; no firm D call. V lost 4 bases, J lost 1 base, and 11 bases lay in between. Germline-derived CDR1 and CDR2 are SGHRS and YFSETQ. This CDR3 is built from 14 residues. The CDR3 DNA reads TGCGCCAGCAGCCCCACACCGTTTAACTATGGCTACACCTTC. This encodes CASSPTPFNYGYTF.

The chain has TRBV28 and TRBJ2-7; possibly TRBD1 or TRBD2 for D (5 bases each). The ends were cut back, 8 bases at V and 2 bases at J, with 13 bases in the middle. Per the germline V gene, CDR1 is MDHEN and CDR2 is SYDVKM. This CDR3 comprises 13 residues. The CDR3 region has the DNA TGTGCCAGCCGAGGGACGACAACCTACGAGCAGTACTTC. It encodes CASRGTTTYEQYF.